This is a list of T cell receptor beta chains from one sample in a study of sequential checkpoint blockade in melanoma. The data were produced by immunoSEQ multiplex PCR, yet TCRdb's version contains in-frame clones alone and is incomplete. The sample shows 20,000 to 25,000 clones, almost 85% of them seen only once. This material consisted of CD8+ T cells sorted from blood (inferred from file names), taken from a patient given nivolumab and ipilimumab in sequence. These receptors originate from a human donor with melanoma. Both conserved end residues are part of each CDR3. D genes are given only for firm matches. Where a row states a size, it is once, few, many or the class of an expanded clone; other rows omit it.

v_gene	j_gene	abundance	d_gene	CDR3aa	CDR3nt
TRBV4-3	TRBJ1-4	-	TRBD1	CASSQEGQGVVGVWELFF	TGCGCCAGCAGCCAAGAAGGTCAGGGGGTAGTCGGTGTGTGGGAACTGTTTTTT
TRBV19	TRBJ2-6	few	-	CASHKRNSGANVLTF	TGTGCCAGCCATAAGAGGAACTCTGGGGCCAACGTCCTGACTTTC
TRBV28	TRBJ2-2	-	TRBD1	CASRDRGSGELFF	TGTGCCAGCAGGGACAGGGGTTCCGGGGAGCTGTTTTTT
TRBV7-3	TRBJ1-2	-	-	CASSQTDRRTGYTF	TGTGCCAGCAGCCAAACCGACAGGCGTACGGGCTACACCTTC
TRBV27	TRBJ1-2	-	TRBD1	CASSPTGYGYTF	TGTGCCAGCAGCCCGACAGGGTATGGCTACACCTTC
TRBV6-1	TRBJ2-5	-	-	CASSEAGLETQYF	TGTGCCAGCAGTGAAGCAGGACTTGAGACCCAGTACTTC
TRBV27	TRBJ1-1	-	TRBD1	CASSPPPGGAGNTEAFF	TGTGCCAGCAGTCCCCCCCCAGGGGGCGCCGGGAACACTGAAGCTTTCTTT
TRBV7-9	TRBJ2-5	-	-	CASSLSSASLETQYF	TGTGCCAGCAGCTTAAGTTCCGCTAGCTTGGAGACCCAGTACTTC
TRBV9	TRBJ2-1	-	-	CASSVGRLHNEQFF	TGTGCCAGCAGCGTCGGGAGACTCCACAATGAGCAGTTCTTC
TRBV5-6	TRBJ1-4	-	-	CASSLARLPNEKLFF	TGTGCCAGCAGCTTGGCCCGACTTCCTAATGAAAAACTGTTTTTT
TRBV19	TRBJ2-7	-	TRBD1	CASSFFGTGDYEQYF	TGTGCCAGTAGTTTCTTCGGGACAGGGGACTACGAGCAGTACTTC
TRBV19	TRBJ1-2	few	-	CASSLISGYGYTF	TGTGCCAGTAGCCTAATCTCGGGCTATGGCTACACCTTC
TRBV5-6	TRBJ1-5	-	TRBD1	CASSVTGNQPQHF	TGTGCCAGCAGCGTGACAGGGAACCAGCCCCAGCATTTT
TRBV28	TRBJ1-1	-	-	CASSSAGGGNTEAFF	TGTGCCAGCAGTTCCGCCGGGGGGGGGAACACTGAAGCTTTCTTT
TRBV5-1	TRBJ2-2	-	TRBD2	CASTSGLAGGTGELFF	TGCGCCAGCACCTCGGGACTAGCGGGAGGAACCGGGGAGCTGTTTTTT
TRBV2	TRBJ2-7	-	TRBD1	CASSESTGISYEQYF	TGTGCCAGCAGTGAATCGACAGGGATCTCCTACGAGCAGTACTTC
TRBV28	TRBJ2-7	-	-	CASTLWDIPPYEQYF	TGTGCCAGCACCCTCTGGGACATTCCCCCCTACGAGCAGTACTTC
TRBV11-1	TRBJ1-1	-	-	CASSLRTVAGNTEAFF	TGTGCCAGCAGCTTAAGGACGGTGGCGGGGAACACTGAAGCTTTCTTT
TRBV7-9	TRBJ1-4	-	TRBD1	CASTSGQGTNEKLFF	TGTGCCAGCACCTCGGGACAGGGGACTAATGAAAAACTGTTTTTT